This TCR beta chain was sequenced for a study of response to subunit inactivated influenza vaccine listed by TCRdb under 2018. Regarding the research as a whole: To follow how T cells responded to a trivalent subunit inactivated influenza vaccine, the researchers relied on deep quantitative profiling of the T cell receptor repertoire.

The library was obtained by RT-PCR. The run used an Illumina HiSeq 2500. TCRdb applied fastp at Q25 and MiXCR to the public reads, then kept only in-frame beta chains. Each CDR3 protein gets just one entry, which takes the most common genes and DNA from the rows behind it. This sample is represented by approximately 530,000 distinct CDR3 sequences; 6.5% to 8% of them were singletons. Roughly 13% of the sample lies in the top ten. Trimming takes 5 bases from V and 4 bases from J, and the germline ends sit 12 bases apart. Via the germline V gene (reference sequence), CDR1 is MNHNY and CDR2 SVGAGI. The CDR3, cysteine through phenylalanine, is 13 amino acids long. Only the CDR3 DNA is retained, 39 bases long and in frame from the first base. On this clonotype: No cognate antigen has been identified for it. Per-nucleotide qualities are absent, and no much larger clonotype sits a single base away.

Broad study findings and their caveats: The authors proposed that each seasonal influenza vaccination may bring in only a limited number of new T cells.

Sequenced here: PBMCs from blood, sampled less than 30 months after vaccination. The sequence joins TRBV6-6 to TRBJ2-7; confidence is insufficient to name the D gene. This sequence was found in a man between 50 and 75 years old who received an inactivated influenza vaccine. Donor details come from another sample of the same person, matched by shared clones. CDR3 sequence: CASSPGPRYEQYF. The DNA sequence is as follows: TGTGCCAGCAGTCCCGGACCCAGATACGAGCAGTACTTC.